A selection of T cell receptor beta chains follows, all from one sample in a study of lymphopenia after photon versus proton radiotherapy. The data were produced by immunoSEQ multiplex PCR, yet TCRdb's version contains in-frame clones alone and is incomplete. The repertoire holds some 55,000 clones, with roughly 86% as singletons. The sample consisted of peripheral blood, taken from a patient treated with photon-based radiotherapy. These receptors all come from a middle-aged man with gastric cancer. CDR3s include the opening cysteine and the closing phenylalanine or tryptophan. D genes are given only for firm matches. Clone size appears in some rows only: once, few, many, or a class for an expanded clone.

D gene: TRBD2; clone size: .; J gene: TRBJ2-1; V gene: TRBV7-9; CDR3 protein: CASSLGTIGRTSAQGEQFF; CDR3 DNA: TGTGCCAGCAGCTTGGGCACCATTGGGAGGACTAGCGCGCAGGGTGAGCAGTTCTTC
D gene: .; clone size: .; J gene: TRBJ2-2; V gene: TRBV10-3; CDR3 protein: CAISERGGTGELFF; CDR3 DNA: TGTGCCATCAGTGAAAGGGGGGGAACCGGGGAGCTGTTTTTT
D gene: .; clone size: .; J gene: TRBJ2-3; V gene: TRBV11-2; CDR3 protein: CASSLRGRGTQYF; CDR3 DNA: TGTGCCAGCAGCTTAAGGGGGAGGGGTACGCAGTATTTT
D gene: TRBD1; clone size: .; J gene: TRBJ1-3; V gene: TRBV6-5; CDR3 protein: CATSLYRGHNTIYF; CDR3 DNA: TGTGCCACCTCATTATACAGGGGGCATAACACCATATATTTT
D gene: .; clone size: few; J gene: TRBJ1-1; V gene: TRBV15; CDR3 protein: CATSPWEDTEAFF; CDR3 DNA: TGTGCCACCAGCCCTTGGGAGGACACTGAAGCTTTCTTT
D gene: .; clone size: .; J gene: TRBJ2-7; V gene: TRBV4-2; CDR3 protein: CASSQDRGSYEQYF; CDR3 DNA: TGTGCCAGCAGCCAAGACCGGGGTTCCTACGAGCAGTACTTC
D gene: TRBD1; clone size: .; J gene: TRBJ1-4; V gene: TRBV11-2; CDR3 protein: CASSLGWTGGNEKLFF; CDR3 DNA: TGTGCCAGCAGCTTAGGATGGACAGGGGGCAATGAAAAACTGTTTTTT
D gene: .; clone size: .; J gene: TRBJ2-3; V gene: TRBV6-1; CDR3 protein: CASRGEGENTQYF; CDR3 DNA: TGTGCCAGCAGGGGGGAGGGGGAGAATACGCAGTATTTT
D gene: TRBD1; clone size: .; J gene: TRBJ2-7; V gene: TRBV6-5; CDR3 protein: CASSYWDRGSYEQYF; CDR3 DNA: TGTGCCAGCAGTTACTGGGACAGGGGCTCCTACGAGCAGTACTTC
D gene: .; clone size: .; J gene: TRBJ1-1; V gene: TRBV6-1; CDR3 protein: CASSPLGSRNTEAFF; CDR3 DNA: TGTGCCAGCAGTCCTTTGGGCAGCAGGAACACTGAAGCTTTCTTT
D gene: .; clone size: .; J gene: TRBJ2-3; V gene: TRBV6-5; CDR3 protein: CASVPGTTAGDTQYF; CDR3 DNA: TGTGCCAGCGTCCCCGGGACCACCGCTGGGGATACGCAGTATTTT
D gene: .; clone size: .; J gene: TRBJ1-1; V gene: TRBV7-3; CDR3 protein: CASSMGAMNTEAFF; CDR3 DNA: TGTGCCAGCAGTATGGGTGCGATGAACACTGAAGCTTTCTTT
D gene: TRBD1; clone size: .; J gene: TRBJ2-1; V gene: TRBV4-3; CDR3 protein: CASSQEGAGGNEQFF; CDR3 DNA: TGCGCCAGCAGCCAAGAAGGGGCAGGGGGTAATGAGCAGTTCTTC
D gene: .; clone size: .; J gene: TRBJ1-2; V gene: TRBV5-4; CDR3 protein: CASSLGRVVYGYTF; CDR3 DNA: TGTGCCAGCAGCTTGGGAAGGGTGGTCTATGGCTACACCTTC
D gene: .; clone size: once; J gene: TRBJ1-2; V gene: TRBV7-2; CDR3 protein: CASSLVAKNYGYTF; CDR3 DNA: TGTGCCAGCAGCTTAGTAGCCAAAAACTATGGCTACACCTTC
D gene: .; clone size: .; J gene: TRBJ1-5; V gene: TRBV5-5; CDR3 protein: CASSPLDSLGPQHF; CDR3 DNA: TGTGCCAGCAGCCCTCTGGACAGCTTGGGGCCCCAGCATTTT
D gene: TRBD2; clone size: .; J gene: TRBJ2-2; V gene: TRBV9; CDR3 protein: CASRGLAPPGELFF; CDR3 DNA: TGTGCCAGCCGCGGACTAGCCCCCCCCGGGGAGCTGTTTTTT
D gene: .; clone size: .; J gene: TRBJ1-1; V gene: TRBV7-2; CDR3 protein: CASTTSGVGAFF; CDR3 DNA: TGTGCCAGCACCACTTCAGGGGTCGGAGCTTTCTTT
D gene: TRBD2; clone size: once; J gene: TRBJ2-3; V gene: TRBV19; CDR3 protein: CASRLAGKADTQYF; CDR3 DNA: TGTGCCAGTAGACTAGCGGGCAAAGCAGATACGCAGTATTTT
D gene: .; clone size: once; J gene: TRBJ2-6; V gene: TRBV6-1; CDR3 protein: CASSGGAGANVLTF; CDR3 DNA: TGTGCCAGCAGTGGGGGCGCTGGGGCCAACGTCCTGACTTTC
D gene: .; clone size: .; J gene: TRBJ1-2; V gene: TRBV7-3; CDR3 protein: CASSLDPSGDGYTF; CDR3 DNA: TGTGCCAGCAGCTTAGACCCGTCGGGGGATGGCTACACCTTC
D gene: .; clone size: .; J gene: TRBJ2-1; V gene: TRBV9; CDR3 protein: CASSPPGRGLAEQFF; CDR3 DNA: TGTGCCAGCAGCCCCCCTGGTAGAGGCTTGGCTGAGCAGTTCTTC
D gene: .; clone size: .; J gene: TRBJ2-7; V gene: TRBV4-3; CDR3 protein: CASSQDKAGEEQYF; CDR3 DNA: TGCGCCAGCAGCCAAGATAAGGCAGGTGAGGAGCAGTACTTC
D gene: .; clone size: .; J gene: TRBJ1-1; V gene: TRBV19; CDR3 protein: CASSQGGSTEAFF; CDR3 DNA: TGTGCCAGTTCACAGGGAGGGAGCACTGAAGCTTTCTTT
D gene: TRBD2; clone size: .; J gene: TRBJ2-1; V gene: TRBV30; CDR3 protein: CAWTSGTSSYNEQFF; CDR3 DNA: TGTGCCTGGACTAGCGGGACCAGCTCCTACAATGAGCAGTTCTTC
D gene: .; clone size: .; J gene: TRBJ2-3; V gene: TRBV5-4; CDR3 protein: CASSFSGAGGGSIDTQYF; CDR3 DNA: TGTGCCAGCAGCTTCTCGGGGGCGGGTGGGGGTTCGATAGATACGCAGTATTTT
D gene: .; clone size: .; J gene: TRBJ1-2; V gene: TRBV10-3; CDR3 protein: CAISEPGGYTF; CDR3 DNA: TGTGCCATCAGTGAACCAGGGGGCTACACCTTC
D gene: .; clone size: .; J gene: TRBJ2-2; V gene: TRBV6-6; CDR3 protein: CASSYQGRDTGELFF; CDR3 DNA: TGTGCCAGCAGTTACCAGGGAAGGGACACCGGGGAGCTGTTTTTT
D gene: TRBD1; clone size: few; J gene: TRBJ2-7; V gene: TRBV9; CDR3 protein: CASSYGQGSEQYF; CDR3 DNA: TGTGCCAGCAGCTACGGACAGGGGAGCGAGCAGTACTTC
D gene: .; clone size: .; J gene: TRBJ2-3; V gene: TRBV10-3; CDR3 protein: CAISGGPTTDTQYF; CDR3 DNA: TGTGCCATCAGTGGCGGGCCTACCACAGATACGCAGTATTTT
D gene: .; clone size: .; J gene: TRBJ1-6; V gene: TRBV30; CDR3 protein: CAWRFSSYNSPLHF; CDR3 DNA: TGTGCCTGGAGGTTCAGCTCCTATAATTCACCCCTCCACTTT
D gene: TRBD1; clone size: .; J gene: TRBJ1-5; V gene: TRBV6-5; CDR3 protein: CASSPTGQGDQPQHF; CDR3 DNA: TGTGCCAGCAGTCCGACGGGACAGGGGGATCAGCCCCAGCATTTT
D gene: .; clone size: once; J gene: TRBJ2-6; V gene: TRBV7-2; CDR3 protein: CASSFPGFASGANVLTF; CDR3 DNA: TGTGCCAGCAGCTTCCCAGGGTTCGCCTCTGGGGCCAACGTCCTGACTTTC
D gene: TRBD1; clone size: .; J gene: TRBJ1-5; V gene: TRBV11-2; CDR3 protein: CASSPGQASNQPQHF; CDR3 DNA: TGTGCCAGCAGCCCGGGACAGGCTAGCAATCAGCCCCAGCATTTT
D gene: .; clone size: .; J gene: TRBJ2-2; V gene: TRBV2; CDR3 protein: CASSGGGTSNTGELFF; CDR3 DNA: TGTGCCAGCAGTGGAGGGGGGACGTCGAACACCGGGGAGCTGTTTTTT
D gene: .; clone size: .; J gene: TRBJ1-6; V gene: TRBV30; CDR3 protein: CAWSINVYNSPLHF; CDR3 DNA: TGTGCCTGGAGTATTAATGTGTATAATTCACCCCTCCACTTT
D gene: TRBD1; clone size: .; J gene: TRBJ1-4; V gene: TRBV27; CDR3 protein: CASSHTPGTGEKLFF; CDR3 DNA: TGTGCCAGCAGCCATACTCCCGGGACAGGGGAAAAACTGTTTTTT
D gene: .; clone size: .; J gene: TRBJ2-1; V gene: TRBV9; CDR3 protein: CASSAPGSRNEQFF; CDR3 DNA: TGTGCCAGCAGCGCCCCGGGTTCCCGCAATGAGCAGTTCTTC
D gene: .; clone size: .; J gene: TRBJ1-2; V gene: TRBV5-4; CDR3 protein: CASSIADRGGYTF; CDR3 DNA: TGTGCCAGCAGCATTGCGGACAGAGGTGGCTACACCTTC
D gene: .; clone size: .; J gene: TRBJ1-2; V gene: TRBV5-5; CDR3 protein: CASSPGQKGYTF; CDR3 DNA: TGTGCCAGCAGCCCCGGACAGAAGGGCTACACCTTC
D gene: .; clone size: .; J gene: TRBJ2-7; V gene: TRBV9; CDR3 protein: CASSNPASYEQYF; CDR3 DNA: TGTGCCAGCAGTAACCCAGCCTCCTACGAGCAGTACTTC
D gene: .; clone size: .; J gene: TRBJ1-5; V gene: TRBV7-9; CDR3 protein: CASSQGRKEQPQHF; CDR3 DNA: TGTGCCAGCAGCCAAGGGAGGAAGGAGCAGCCCCAGCATTTT
D gene: .; clone size: once; J gene: TRBJ2-7; V gene: TRBV5-7; CDR3 protein: CASSYRDTVHEQYF; CDR3 DNA: TGTGCCAGCAGCTACCGGGACACCGTCCACGAGCAGTACTTC
D gene: .; clone size: once; J gene: TRBJ1-1; V gene: TRBV4-1; CDR3 protein: CASSQFERGTEAFF; CDR3 DNA: TGCGCCAGCAGCCAATTTGAGAGGGGCACTGAAGCTTTCTTT
D gene: .; clone size: .; J gene: TRBJ1-6; V gene: TRBV9; CDR3 protein: CASSVGSGGYNSPLHF; CDR3 DNA: TGTGCCAGCAGCGTAGGGTCTGGGGGCTATAATTCACCCCTCCACTTT